This passage covers 9 T cell receptor beta chains from one sample sequenced in a study of blood T cell repertoires in COVID-19. Clones were sequenced by immunoSEQ multiplex PCR, and TCRdb holds only the in-frame ones, with some missing. This table holds about 370,000 clones, approximately 90% found once. Sequenced: PBMCs or T cells enriched from blood (not recorded which). The receptors originated from a woman aged 40 to 49 who had been exposed to COVID-19.

This CDR3 reads CASSLRQGDYEQYF. The CDR3 nucleotides are TGCGCCAGCAGCTTGAGACAGGGAGACTACGAGCAGTACTTC. The chain carries TRBV5-1 and TRBJ2-7; the match to TRBD1 covers 7 bases. Germline V CDR1 and CDR2: SGHRS, YFSETQ. The ends lost 1 base at V and 3 bases at J; junction bases unmatched: 4. This CDR3 has 14 amino acids.

The chain joins TRBV5-5 to TRBJ1-5, with 8 bases matching TRBD1. CDR1 SGHKS and CDR2 YYEKEE come from the germline V gene (reference sequence). This CDR3 is built from 18 residues. The V and J ends lost 4 bases and 0 bases, in that order; junction bases with no gene match: 12. In DNA, the CDR3 is TGTGCCAGCAGCGTGGGGAGACAGGGGTTTTATAGCAATCAGCCCCAGCATTTT. It codes for CASSVGRQGFYSNQPQHF.

The rearrangement joins TRBV9 to TRBJ2-5, with 8 bases lining up with TRBD2. This CDR3 region has 16 residues. CDR1 is SGDLS, CDR2 YYNGEE, per germline. Unmatched junction bases numbered 7, after V lost 0 bases and J lost 3 bases. The CDR3 DNA sequence: TGTGCCAGCAGCGTAGATGCTACTAGCGGCGAAGAGACCCAGTACTTC. This gives the protein CASSVDATSGEETQYF.

CDR3 region: CASSFRTAYGYTF. In nucleotides, the CDR3 is TGTGCCAGCAGTTTTCGGACAGCTTATGGCTACACCTTC. The V and J genes are TRBV12-3 or TRBV12-4 and TRBJ1-2, with TRBD1 as a possible D gene (6 bases). Trimming took off 3 bases at V and 5 bases at J, with 10 bases between the two ends. This CDR3 spans 13 amino acids.

This clone was seen once. The CDR3 protein is CASSVLSGAKNIQYF. CDR3 nucleotides: TGTGCCAGCAGCGTACTATCGGGAGCCAAAAACATTCAGTACTTC. This chain uses TRBV7-6 with TRBJ2-4; D unresolved. The CDR3 length is 15 residues. Trimming took off 5 bases at V and 0 bases at J, with 11 bases between the two ends. Germline CDR1 and CDR2: SGHVS and FNYEAQ.

The V and J genes are TRBV6-5 and TRBJ2-1, with D hard to call. This CDR3 has 14 amino acids. Germline V gene lookup returns CDR1 MNHEY and CDR2 SVGAGI. With 6 bases removed from V and 4 bases from J, the gap between germline ends came to 13 bases. The CDR3 sequence: CASRTTTVYNEQFF. CDR3 DNA: TGTGCCAGCAGAACAACTACTGTTTACAATGAGCAGTTCTTC.

The chain recombines TRBV5-5 with TRBJ1-4; 7 bases map to TRBD1. Germline-derived CDR1 and CDR2 are SGHKS and YYEKEE (reference sequence). V was pared by 0 bases and J by 5 bases, with 4 bases of the junction left unmatched. The CDR3 length is 15 residues. Here the CDR3 reads CASSLVPGGNEKLFF. The CDR3 nucleotides are TGTGCCAGCAGCTTGGTCCCAGGGGGGAATGAAAAACTGTTTTTT.

This chain connects TRBV13 to TRBJ2-7; 10 bases fit TRBD1. With 0 bases clipped from V and 6 bases from J, the junction kept 8 bases outside the gene matches. CDR1 PRHDT and CDR2 FYEKMQ come from the germline V gene (reference sequence). The CDR3 extends over 16 amino acids. The DNA of the CDR3 is TGTGCCAGCAGCTTAGGACCGGGACAGGGGATGCGCGAGCAGTACTTC. It encodes CASSLGPGQGMREQYF.

The CDR3 region has the DNA TGTGCCAGTAGTGGAGCCGACAGCTACTATGGCTACACCTTC. It encodes CASSGADSYYGYTF. The gene calls are TRBV19 and TRBJ1-2; perhaps TRBD1 as D (5 bases). The ends were cut back, 5 bases at V and 3 bases at J, with 13 bases in the middle. The length of the CDR3 is 14 residues. CDR1 is LNHDA and CDR2 is SQIVND in the germline V gene (reference sequence).